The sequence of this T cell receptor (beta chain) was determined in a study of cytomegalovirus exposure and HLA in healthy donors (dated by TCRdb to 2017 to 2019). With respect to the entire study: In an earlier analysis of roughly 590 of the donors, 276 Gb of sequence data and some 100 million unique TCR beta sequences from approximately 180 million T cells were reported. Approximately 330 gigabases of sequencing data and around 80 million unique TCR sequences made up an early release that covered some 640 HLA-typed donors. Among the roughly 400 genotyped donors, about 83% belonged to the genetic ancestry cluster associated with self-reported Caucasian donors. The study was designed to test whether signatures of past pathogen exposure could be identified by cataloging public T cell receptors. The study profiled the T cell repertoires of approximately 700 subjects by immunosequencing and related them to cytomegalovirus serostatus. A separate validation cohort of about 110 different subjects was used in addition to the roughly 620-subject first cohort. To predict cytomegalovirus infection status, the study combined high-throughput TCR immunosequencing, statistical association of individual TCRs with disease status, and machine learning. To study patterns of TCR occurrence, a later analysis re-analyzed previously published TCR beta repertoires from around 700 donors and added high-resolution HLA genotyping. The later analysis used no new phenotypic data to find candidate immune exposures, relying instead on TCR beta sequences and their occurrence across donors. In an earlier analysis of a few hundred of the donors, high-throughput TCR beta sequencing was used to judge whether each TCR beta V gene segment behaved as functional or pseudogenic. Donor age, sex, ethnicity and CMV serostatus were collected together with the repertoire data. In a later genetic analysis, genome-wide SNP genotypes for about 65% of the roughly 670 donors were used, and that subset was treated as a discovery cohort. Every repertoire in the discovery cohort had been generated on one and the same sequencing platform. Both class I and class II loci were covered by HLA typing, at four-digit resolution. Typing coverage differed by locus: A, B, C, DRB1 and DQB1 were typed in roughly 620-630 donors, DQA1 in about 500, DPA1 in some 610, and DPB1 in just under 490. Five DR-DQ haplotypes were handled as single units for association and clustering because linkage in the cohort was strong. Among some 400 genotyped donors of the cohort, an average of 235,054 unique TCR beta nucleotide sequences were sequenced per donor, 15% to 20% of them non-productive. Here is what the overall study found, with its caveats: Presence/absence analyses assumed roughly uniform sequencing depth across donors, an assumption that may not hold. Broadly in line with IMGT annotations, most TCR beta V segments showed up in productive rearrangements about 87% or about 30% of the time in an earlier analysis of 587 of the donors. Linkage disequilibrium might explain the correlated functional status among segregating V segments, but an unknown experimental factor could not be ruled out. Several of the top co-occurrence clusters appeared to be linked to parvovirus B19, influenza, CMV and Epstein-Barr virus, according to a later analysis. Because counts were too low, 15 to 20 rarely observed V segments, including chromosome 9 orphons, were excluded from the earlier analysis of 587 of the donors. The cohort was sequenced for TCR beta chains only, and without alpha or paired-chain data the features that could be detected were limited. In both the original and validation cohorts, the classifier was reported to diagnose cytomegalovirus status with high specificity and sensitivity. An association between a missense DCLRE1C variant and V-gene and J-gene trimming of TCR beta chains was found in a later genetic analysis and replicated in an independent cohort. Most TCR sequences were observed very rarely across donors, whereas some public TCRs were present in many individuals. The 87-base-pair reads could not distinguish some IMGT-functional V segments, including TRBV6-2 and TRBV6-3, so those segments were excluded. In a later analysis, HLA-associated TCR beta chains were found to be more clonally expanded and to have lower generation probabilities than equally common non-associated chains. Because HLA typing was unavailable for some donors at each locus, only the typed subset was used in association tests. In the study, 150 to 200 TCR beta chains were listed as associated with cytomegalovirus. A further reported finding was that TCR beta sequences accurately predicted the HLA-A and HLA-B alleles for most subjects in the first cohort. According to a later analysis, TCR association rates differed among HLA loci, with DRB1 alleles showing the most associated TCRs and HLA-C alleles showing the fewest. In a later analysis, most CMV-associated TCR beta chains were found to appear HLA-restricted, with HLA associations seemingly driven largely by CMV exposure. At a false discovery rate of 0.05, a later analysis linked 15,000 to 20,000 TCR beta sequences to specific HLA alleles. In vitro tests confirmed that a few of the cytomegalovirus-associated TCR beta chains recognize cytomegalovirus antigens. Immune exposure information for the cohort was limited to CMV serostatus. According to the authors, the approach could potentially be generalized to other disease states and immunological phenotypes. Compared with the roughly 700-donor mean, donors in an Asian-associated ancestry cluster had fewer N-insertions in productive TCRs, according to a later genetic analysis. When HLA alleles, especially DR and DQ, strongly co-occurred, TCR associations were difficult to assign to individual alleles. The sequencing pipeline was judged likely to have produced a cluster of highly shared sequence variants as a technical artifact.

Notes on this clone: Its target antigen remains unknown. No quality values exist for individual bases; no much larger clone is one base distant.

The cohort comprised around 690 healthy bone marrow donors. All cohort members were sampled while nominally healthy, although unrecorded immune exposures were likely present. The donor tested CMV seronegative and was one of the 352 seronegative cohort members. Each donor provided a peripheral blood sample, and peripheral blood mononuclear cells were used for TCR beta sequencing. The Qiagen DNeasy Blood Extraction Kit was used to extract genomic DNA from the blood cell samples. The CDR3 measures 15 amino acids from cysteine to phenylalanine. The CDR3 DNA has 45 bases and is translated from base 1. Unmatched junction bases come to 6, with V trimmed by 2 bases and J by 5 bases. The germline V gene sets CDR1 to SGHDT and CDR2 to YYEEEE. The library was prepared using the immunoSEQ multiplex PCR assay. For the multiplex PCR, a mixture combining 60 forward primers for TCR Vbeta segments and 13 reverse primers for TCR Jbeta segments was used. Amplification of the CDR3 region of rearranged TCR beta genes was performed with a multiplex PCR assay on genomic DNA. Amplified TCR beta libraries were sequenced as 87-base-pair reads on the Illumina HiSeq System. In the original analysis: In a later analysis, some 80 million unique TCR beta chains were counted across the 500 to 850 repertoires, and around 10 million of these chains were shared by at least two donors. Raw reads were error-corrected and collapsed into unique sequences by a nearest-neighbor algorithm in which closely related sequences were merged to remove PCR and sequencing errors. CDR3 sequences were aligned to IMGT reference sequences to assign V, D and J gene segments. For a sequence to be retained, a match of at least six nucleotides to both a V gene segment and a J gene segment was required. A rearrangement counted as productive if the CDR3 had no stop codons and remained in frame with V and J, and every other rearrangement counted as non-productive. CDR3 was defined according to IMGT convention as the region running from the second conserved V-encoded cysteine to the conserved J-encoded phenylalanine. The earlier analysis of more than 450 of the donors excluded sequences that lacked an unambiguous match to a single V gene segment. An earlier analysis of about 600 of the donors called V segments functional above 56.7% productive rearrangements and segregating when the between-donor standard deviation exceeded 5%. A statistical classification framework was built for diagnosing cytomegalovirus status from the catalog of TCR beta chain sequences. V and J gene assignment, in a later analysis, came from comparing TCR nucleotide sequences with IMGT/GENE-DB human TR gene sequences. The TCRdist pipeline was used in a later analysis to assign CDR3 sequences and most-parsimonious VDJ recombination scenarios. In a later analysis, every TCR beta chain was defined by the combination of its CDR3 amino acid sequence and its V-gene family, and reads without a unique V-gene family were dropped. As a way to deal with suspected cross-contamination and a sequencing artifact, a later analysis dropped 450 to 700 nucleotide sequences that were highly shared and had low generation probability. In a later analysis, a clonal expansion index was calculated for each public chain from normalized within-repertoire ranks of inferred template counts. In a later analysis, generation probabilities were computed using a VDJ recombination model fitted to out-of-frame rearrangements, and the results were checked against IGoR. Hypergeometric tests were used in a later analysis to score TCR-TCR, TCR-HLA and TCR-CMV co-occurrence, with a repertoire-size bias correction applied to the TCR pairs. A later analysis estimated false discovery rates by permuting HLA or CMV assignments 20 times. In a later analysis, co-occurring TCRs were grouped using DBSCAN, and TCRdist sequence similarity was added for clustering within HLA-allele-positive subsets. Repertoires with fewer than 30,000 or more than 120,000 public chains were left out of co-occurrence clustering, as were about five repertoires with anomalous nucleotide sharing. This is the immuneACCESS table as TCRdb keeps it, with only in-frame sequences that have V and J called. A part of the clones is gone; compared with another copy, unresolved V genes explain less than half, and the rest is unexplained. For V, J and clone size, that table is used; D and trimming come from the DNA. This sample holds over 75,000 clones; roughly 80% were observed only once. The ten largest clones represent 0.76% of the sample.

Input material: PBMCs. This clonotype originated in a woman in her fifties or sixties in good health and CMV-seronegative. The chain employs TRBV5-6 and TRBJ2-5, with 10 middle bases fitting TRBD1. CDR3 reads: CASSLRQGAGETQYF. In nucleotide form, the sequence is TGTGCCAGCAGCTTACGACAGGGGGCGGGTGAGACCCAGTACTTC.